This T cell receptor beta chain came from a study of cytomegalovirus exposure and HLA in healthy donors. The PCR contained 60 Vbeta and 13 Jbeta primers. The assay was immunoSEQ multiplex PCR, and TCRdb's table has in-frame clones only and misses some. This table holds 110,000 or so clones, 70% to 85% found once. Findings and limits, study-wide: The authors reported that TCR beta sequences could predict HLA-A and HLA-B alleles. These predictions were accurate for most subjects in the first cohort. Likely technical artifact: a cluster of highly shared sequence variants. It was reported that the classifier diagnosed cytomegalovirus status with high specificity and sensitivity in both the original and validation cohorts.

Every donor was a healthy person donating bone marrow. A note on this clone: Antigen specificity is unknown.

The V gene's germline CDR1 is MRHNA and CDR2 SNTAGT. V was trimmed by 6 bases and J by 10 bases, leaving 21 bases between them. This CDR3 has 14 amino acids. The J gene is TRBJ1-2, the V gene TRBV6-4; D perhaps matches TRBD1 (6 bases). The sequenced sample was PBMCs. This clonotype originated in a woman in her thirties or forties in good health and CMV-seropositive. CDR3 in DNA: TGTGCCAGCAGATCTGGGGGCGGCTACTCATCCTACACCTTC. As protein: CASRSGGGYSSYTF.